A few counts support the clone carrying this TCR beta chain. These data originate in a study of neurological immune-mediated disorders. Germline CDR1 and CDR2: DFQATT and SNEGSKA (reference sequence). Trimming cost V 1 base and J 1 base, with 9 bases left between them. The CDR3 is made up of 14 amino acids. 5'RACE employing 10-nucleotide random UMIs yielded the cDNA. TCRdb fed the 5' RACE reads into MiXCR, producing one record per CDR3 protein. The table records about 74,000 distinct CDR3 sequences, 4% to 6% of them present only once. Source material: PBMCs. This TCR was recovered from a man aged 18 to 29 with multiple sclerosis. The chain uses TRBV20-1 and TRBJ2-3, with a possible D match to TRBD2 (5 bases). CDR3 region: CSARGKAGTDTQYF. For the CDR3, the DNA is TGCAGTGCTAGAGGAAAAGCGGGCACAGATACGCAGTATTTT.